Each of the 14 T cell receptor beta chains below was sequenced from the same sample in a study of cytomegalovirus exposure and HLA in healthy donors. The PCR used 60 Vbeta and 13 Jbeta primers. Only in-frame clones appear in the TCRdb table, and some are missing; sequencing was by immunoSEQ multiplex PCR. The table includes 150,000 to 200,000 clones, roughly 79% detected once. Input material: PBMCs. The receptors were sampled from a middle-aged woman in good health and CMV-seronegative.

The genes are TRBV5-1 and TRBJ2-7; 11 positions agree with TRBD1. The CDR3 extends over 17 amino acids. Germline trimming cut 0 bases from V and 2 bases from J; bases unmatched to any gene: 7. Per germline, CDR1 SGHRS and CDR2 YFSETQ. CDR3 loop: CASSLAGTGGVPYEQYF. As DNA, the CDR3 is TGCGCCAGCAGCTTGGCCGGGACAGGGGGTGTTCCCTACGAGCAGTACTTC.

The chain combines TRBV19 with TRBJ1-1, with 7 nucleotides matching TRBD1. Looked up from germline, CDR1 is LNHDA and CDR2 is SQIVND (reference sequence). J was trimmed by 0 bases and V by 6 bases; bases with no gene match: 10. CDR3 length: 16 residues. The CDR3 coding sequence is TGTGCCAGTAGCTTAAGGACAGGCACTATGAACACTGAAGCTTTCTTT. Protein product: CASSLRTGTMNTEAFF.

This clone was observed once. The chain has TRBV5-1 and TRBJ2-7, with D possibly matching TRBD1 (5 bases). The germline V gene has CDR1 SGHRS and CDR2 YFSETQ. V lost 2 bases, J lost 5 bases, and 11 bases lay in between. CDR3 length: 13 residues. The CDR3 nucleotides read TGCGCCAGCAGCTTCAGGGATCCGGACGAGCAGTACTTC. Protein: CASSFRDPDEQYF.

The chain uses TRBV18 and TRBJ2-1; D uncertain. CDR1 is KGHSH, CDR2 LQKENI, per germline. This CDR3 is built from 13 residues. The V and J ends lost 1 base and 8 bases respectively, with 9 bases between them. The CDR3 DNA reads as TGTGCCAGCTCACCACAACAGCTCGATGAGCAGTTCTTC. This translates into CASSPQQLDEQFF.

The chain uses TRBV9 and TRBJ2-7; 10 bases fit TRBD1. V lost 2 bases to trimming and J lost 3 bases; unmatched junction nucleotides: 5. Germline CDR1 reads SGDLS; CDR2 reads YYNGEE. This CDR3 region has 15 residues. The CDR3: CASSVSGTGVYEQYF. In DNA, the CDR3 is TGTGCCAGCAGCGTTTCCGGGACAGGGGTCTACGAGCAGTACTTC.

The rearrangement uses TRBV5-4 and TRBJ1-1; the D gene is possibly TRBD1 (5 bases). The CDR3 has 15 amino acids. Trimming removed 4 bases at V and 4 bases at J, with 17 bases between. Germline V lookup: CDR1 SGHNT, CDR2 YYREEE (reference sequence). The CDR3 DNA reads TGTGCCAGCAGCCGCCTTTTGGGGGGTAGCACTGAAGCTTTCTTT. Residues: CASSRLLGGSTEAFF.

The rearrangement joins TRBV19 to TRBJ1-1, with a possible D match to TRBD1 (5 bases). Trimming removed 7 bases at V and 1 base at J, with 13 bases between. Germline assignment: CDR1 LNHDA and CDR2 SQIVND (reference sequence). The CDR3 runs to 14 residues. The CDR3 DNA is TGTGCCAGTAAGTTAGGAGGGACGAACACTGAAGCTTTCTTT. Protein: CASKLGGTNTEAFF.

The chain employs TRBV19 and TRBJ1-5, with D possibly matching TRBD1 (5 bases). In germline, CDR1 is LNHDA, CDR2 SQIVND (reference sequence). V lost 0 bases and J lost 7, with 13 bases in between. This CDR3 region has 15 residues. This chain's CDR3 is CASSIDRRGSQPQHF. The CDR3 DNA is TGTGCCAGTAGTATAGATAGGAGGGGTAGCCAGCCCCAGCATTTT.

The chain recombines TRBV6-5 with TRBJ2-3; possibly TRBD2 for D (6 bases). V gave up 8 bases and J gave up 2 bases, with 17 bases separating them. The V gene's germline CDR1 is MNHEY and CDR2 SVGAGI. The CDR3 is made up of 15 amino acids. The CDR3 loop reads CASAQQEGDTDTQYF. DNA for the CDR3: TGTGCCAGCGCACAACAGGAGGGAGACACAGATACGCAGTATTTT.

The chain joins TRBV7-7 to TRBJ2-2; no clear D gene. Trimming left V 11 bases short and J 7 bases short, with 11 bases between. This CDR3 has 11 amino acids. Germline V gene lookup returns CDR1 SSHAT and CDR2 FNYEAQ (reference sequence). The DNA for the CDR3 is TGTGCCGCCTATGATGGCGGGGAGCTGTTTTTT. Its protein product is CAAYDGGELFF.

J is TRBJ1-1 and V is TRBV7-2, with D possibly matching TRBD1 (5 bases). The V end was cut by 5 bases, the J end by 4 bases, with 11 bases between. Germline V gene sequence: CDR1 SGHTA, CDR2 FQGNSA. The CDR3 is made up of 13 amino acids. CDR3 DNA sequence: TGTGCCAGCAGCCACTCGGGGGGCACTGAAGCTTTCTTT. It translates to CASSHSGGTEAFF.

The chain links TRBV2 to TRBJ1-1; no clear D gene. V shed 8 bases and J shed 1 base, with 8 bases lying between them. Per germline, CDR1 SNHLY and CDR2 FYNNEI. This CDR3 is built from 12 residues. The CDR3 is CASGWRNTEAFF. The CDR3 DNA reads TGTGCCAGCGGGTGGAGGAACACTGAAGCTTTCTTT.

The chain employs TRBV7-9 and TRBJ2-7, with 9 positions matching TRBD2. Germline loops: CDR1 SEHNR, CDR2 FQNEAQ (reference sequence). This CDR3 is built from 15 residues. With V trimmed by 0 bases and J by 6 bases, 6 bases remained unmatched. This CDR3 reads CASSLALHSGSEQYF. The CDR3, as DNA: TGTGCCAGCAGCTTAGCCCTACATAGCGGGAGCGAGCAGTACTTC. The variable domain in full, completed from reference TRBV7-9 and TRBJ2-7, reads DTGVSQNPRHKITKRGQNVTFRCDPISEHNRLYWYRQTLGQGPEFLTYFQNEAQLEKSRLLSDRFSAERPKGSFSTLEIQRTEQGDSAMYLCASSLALHSGSEQYFGPGTRLTVT.

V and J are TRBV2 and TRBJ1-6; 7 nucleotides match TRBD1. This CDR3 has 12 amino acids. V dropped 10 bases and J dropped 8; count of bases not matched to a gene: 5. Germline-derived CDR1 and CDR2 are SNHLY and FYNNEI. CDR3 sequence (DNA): TGTGCCACCGGACAGGTGGATTCACCCCTCCACTTT. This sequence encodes CATGQVDSPLHF.